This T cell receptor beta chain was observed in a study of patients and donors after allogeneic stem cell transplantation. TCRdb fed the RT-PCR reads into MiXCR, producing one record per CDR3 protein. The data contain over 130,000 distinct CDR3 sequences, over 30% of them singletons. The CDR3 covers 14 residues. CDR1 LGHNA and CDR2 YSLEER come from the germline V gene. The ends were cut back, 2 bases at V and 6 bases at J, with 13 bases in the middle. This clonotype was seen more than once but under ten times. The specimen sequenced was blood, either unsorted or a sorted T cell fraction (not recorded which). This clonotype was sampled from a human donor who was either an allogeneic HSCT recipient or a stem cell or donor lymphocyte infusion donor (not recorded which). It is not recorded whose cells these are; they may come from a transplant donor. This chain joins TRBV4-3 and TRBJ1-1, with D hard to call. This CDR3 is CASSQRVGLSEAFF. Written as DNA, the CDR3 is TGCGCCAGCAGCCAAAGGGTAGGGTTATCTGAAGCTTTCTTT.